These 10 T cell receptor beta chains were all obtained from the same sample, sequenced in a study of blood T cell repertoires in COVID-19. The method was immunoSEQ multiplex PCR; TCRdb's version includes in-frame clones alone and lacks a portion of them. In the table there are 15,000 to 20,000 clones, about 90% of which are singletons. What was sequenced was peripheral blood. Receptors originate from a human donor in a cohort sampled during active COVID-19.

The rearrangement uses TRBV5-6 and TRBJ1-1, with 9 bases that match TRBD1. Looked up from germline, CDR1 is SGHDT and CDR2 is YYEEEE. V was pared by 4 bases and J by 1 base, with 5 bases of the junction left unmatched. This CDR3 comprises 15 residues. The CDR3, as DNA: TGTGCCAGCAGCAACGCGGGACAGGGGAACACTGAAGCTTTCTTT. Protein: CASSNAGQGNTEAFF.

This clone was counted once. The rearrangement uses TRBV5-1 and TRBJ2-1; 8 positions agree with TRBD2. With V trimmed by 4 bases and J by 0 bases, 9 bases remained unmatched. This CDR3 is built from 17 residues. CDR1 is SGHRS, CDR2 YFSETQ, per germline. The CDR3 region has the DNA TGCGCCAGCAGCCCAAGAATAGCGGGAAGCTCCTACAATGAGCAGTTCTTC. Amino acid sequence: CASSPRIAGSSYNEQFF.

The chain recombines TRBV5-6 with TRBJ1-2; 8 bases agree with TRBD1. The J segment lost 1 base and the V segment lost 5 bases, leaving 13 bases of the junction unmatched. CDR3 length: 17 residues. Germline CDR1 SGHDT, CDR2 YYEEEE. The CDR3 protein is CASSPKPRDRLNYGYTF. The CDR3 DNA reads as TGTGCCAGCAGTCCAAAGCCCCGGGACAGGCTTAACTATGGCTACACCTTC.

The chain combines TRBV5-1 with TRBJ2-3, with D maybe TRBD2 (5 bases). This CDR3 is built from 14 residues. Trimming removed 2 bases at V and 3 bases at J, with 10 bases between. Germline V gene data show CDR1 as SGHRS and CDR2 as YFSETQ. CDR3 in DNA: TGCGCCAGCAGCTTCACGGGATTAACAGATACGCAGTATTTT. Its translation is CASSFTGLTDTQYF.

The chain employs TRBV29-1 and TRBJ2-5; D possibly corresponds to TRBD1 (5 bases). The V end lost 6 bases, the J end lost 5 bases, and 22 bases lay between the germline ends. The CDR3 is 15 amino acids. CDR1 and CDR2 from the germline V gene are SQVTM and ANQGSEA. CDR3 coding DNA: TGCAGCGTCGTCCCGGAAGGGGTGTTACGGGAGACCCAGTACTTC. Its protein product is CSVVPEGVLRETQYF.

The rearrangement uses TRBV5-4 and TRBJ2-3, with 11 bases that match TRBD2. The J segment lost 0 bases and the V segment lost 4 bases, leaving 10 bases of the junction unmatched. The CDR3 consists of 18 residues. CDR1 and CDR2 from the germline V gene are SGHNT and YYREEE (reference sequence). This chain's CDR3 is CASSIPGLAASSTDTQYF. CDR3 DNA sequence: TGTGCCAGCAGCATTCCGGGACTAGCGGCTTCTAGCACAGATACGCAGTATTTT.

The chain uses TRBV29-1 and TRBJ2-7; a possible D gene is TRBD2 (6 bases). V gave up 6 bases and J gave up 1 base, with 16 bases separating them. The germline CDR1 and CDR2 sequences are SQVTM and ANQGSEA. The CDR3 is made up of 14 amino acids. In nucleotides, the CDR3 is TGCAGCGTCGGCAGGAGGGCTGTTTCCTACGAGCAGTACTTC. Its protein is CSVGRRAVSYEQYF.

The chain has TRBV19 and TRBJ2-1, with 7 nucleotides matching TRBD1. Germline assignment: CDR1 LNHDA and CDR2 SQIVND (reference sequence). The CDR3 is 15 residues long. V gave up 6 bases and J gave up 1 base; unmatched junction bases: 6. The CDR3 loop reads CASSRSRGSYNEQFF. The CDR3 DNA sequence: TGTGCCAGTAGCCGTAGCAGGGGGTCCTACAATGAGCAGTTCTTC.

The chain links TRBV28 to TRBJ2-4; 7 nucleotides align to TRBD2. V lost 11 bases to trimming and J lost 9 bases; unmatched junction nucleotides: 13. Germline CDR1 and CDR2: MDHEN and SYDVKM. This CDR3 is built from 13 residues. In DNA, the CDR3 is TGTGCCGGAAGAACTGTAGGGGAGGGCATTCAGTACTTC. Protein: CAGRTVGEGIQYF.

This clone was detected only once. CDR3 nucleotide sequence: TGTGCCAGCTCACCACTCGGCAGGGCCGGCACCGGGGAGCTGTTTTTT. The encoded protein is CASSPLGRAGTGELFF. The chain recombines TRBV18 with TRBJ2-2, with a possible D match to TRBD1 (5 bases). The CDR3 has 16 amino acids. The V end was cut by 1 base, the J end by 4 bases, with 13 bases between. Per the germline V gene, CDR1 is KGHSH and CDR2 is LQKENI.